This TCR beta chain comes out of a study of blood T cell repertoires in COVID-19. For the study at large: Samples taken during acute and convalescent COVID-19 were collected in the United States, Italy and Spain. The cDNA or gDNA used as material had been derived from T cells, B-cell-depleted T cells, or PBMCs.

Only in-frame clones appear in the TCRdb table, and some are missing; sequencing was by immunoSEQ multiplex PCR. The sample carries roughly 400,000 clones, around 89% recorded once. Germline loops: CDR1 WSHSY, CDR2 SAAADI. The CDR3 consists of 16 residues. Trimming took 8 bases from V and 2 from J; bases not matched to a gene: 14. Residents of around 24 US areas, aged roughly 18 to 89 years, made up the participants. Cohort placement rested on clinical history that participants reported themselves. The chain combines TRBV10-2 with TRBJ2-7; 8 bases match TRBD2. The receptor's source is a man under 40 who had recovered from COVID-19. The sample consisted of PBMCs or T cells enriched from blood (not recorded which). CDR3: CASGPLGTSRPYEQYF. CDR3 bases: TGCGCCAGCGGACCCCTCGGGACTAGTCGGCCCTACGAGCAGTACTTC.